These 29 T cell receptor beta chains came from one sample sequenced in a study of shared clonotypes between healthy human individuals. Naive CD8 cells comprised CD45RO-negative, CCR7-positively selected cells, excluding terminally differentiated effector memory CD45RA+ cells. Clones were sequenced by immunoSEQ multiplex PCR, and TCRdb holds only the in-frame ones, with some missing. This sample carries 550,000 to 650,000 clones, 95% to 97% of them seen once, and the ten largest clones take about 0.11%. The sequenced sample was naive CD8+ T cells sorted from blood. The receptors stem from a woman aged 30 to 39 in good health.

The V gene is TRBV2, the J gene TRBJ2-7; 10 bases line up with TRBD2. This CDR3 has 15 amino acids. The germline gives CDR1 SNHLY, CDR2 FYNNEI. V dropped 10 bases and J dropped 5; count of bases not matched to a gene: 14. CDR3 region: CATVEALAGYDEQYF. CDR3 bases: TGTGCCACCGTTGAGGCACTAGCGGGATACGACGAGCAGTACTTC. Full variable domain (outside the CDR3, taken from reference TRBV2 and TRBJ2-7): EPEVTQTPSHQVTQMGQEVILRCVPISNHLYFYWYRQILGQKVEFLVSFYNNEISEKSEIFDDQFSVERPDGSNFTLKIRSTKLEDSAMYFCATVEALAGYDEQYFGPGTRLTVT.

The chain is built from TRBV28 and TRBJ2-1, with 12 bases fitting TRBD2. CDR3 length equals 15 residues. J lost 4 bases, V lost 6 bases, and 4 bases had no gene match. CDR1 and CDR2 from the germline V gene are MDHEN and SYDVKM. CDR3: CASRIGLAGYNEQFF. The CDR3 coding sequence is TGTGCCAGCAGAATCGGACTAGCGGGGTACAATGAGCAGTTCTTC.

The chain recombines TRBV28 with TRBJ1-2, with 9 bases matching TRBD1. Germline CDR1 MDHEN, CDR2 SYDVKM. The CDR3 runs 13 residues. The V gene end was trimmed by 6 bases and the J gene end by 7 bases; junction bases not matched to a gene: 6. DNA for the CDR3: TGTGCCAGCAGACATACAGGGGGCGGTGGCTACACCTTC. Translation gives CASRHTGGGGYTF.

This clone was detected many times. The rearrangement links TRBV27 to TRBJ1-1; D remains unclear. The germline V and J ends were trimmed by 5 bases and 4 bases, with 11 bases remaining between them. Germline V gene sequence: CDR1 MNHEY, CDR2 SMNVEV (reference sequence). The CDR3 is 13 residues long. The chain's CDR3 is CASSPQPFTEAFF. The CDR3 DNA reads TGTGCCAGCAGTCCTCAGCCTTTCACTGAAGCTTTCTTT.

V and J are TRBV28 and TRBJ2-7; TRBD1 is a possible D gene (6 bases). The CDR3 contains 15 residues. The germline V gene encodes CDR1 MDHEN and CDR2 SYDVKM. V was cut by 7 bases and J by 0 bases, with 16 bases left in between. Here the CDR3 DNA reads TGTGCCAGCAAGCCGGACATGGGACACTCCTACGAGCAGTACTTC. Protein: CASKPDMGHSYEQYF. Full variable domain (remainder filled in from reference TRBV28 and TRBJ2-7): DVKVTQSSRYLVKRTGEKVFLECVQDMDHENMFWYRQDPGLGLRLIYFSYDVKMKEKGDIPEGYSVSREKKERFSLILESASTNQTSMYLCASKPDMGHSYEQYFGPGTRLTVT.

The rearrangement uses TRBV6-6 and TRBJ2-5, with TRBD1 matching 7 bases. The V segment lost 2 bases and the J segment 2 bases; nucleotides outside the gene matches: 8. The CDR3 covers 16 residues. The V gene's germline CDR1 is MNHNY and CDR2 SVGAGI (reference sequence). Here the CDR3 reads CASSYPPGTEQETQYF. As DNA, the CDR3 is TGTGCCAGCAGTTACCCCCCCGGGACAGAACAAGAGACCCAGTACTTC.

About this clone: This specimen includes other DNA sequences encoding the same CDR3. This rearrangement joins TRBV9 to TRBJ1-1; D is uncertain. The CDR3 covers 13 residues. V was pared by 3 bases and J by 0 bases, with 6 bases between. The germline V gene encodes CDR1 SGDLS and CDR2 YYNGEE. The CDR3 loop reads CASSGNMNTEAFF. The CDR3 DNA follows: TGTGCCAGCAGCGGAAACATGAACACTGAAGCTTTCTTT.

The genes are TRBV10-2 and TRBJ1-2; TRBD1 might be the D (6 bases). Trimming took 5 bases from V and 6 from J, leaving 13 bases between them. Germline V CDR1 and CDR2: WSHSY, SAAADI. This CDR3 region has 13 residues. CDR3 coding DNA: TGCGCCAGCAGTTGGACGGGGGGCGATGGCTACACCTTC. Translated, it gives CASSWTGGDGYTF.

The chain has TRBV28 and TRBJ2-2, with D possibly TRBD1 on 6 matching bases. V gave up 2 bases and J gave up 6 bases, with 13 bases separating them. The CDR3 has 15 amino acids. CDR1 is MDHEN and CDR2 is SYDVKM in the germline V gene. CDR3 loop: CASSLLPGVPGELFF. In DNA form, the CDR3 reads TGTGCCAGCAGTTTACTACCAGGGGTTCCCGGGGAGCTGTTTTTT.

This chain's CDR3 is CASRGYIAGTYEQYF. The CDR3 DNA follows: TGTGCCAGCAGAGGATACATAGCGGGGACTTACGAGCAGTACTTC. This chain uses TRBV4-2 with TRBJ2-7; 8 bases are a match to TRBD2. Germline lookup yields CDR1 LGHNA and CDR2 YNFKEQ. The CDR3 has 15 amino acids. J lost 4 bases, V lost 6 bases, and 11 bases had no gene match.

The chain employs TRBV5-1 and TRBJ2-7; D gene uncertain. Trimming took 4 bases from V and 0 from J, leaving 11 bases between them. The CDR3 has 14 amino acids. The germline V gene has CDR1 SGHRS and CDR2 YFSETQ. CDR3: CASSPGLRSYEQYF. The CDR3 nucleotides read TGCGCCAGCAGCCCGGGCCTTCGCTCCTACGAGCAGTACTTC.

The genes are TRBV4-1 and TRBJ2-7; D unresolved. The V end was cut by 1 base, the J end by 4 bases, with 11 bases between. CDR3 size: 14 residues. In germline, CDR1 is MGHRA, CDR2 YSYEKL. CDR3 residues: CASSQVVTGYEQYF. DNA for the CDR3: TGCGCCAGCAGCCAAGTCGTCACCGGGTACGAGCAGTACTTC.

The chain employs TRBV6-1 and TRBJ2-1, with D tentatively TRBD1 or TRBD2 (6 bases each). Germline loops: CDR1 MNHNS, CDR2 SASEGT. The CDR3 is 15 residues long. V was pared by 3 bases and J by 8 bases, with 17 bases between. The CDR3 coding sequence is TGTGCCAGCAGTGAGACCCGAGGGGGGTATGATGAGCAGTTCTTC. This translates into CASSETRGGYDEQFF.

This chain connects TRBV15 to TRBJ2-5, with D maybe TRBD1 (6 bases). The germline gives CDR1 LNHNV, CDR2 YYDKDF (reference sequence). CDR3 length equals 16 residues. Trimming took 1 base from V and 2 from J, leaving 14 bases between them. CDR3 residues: CATSRARDKKQETQYF. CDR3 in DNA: TGTGCCACCAGCAGAGCCCGGGACAAGAAACAAGAGACCCAGTACTTC.

CDR3 DNA sequence: TGTGCCAGCAGCTTAGCGACGGTTAACTATGGCTACACCTTC. Amino acids: CASSLATVNYGYTF. The chain couples TRBV7-9 to TRBJ1-2; the D is unclear. Trimming cost V 0 bases and J 1 base, with 6 bases left between them. This CDR3 contains 14 residues. Germline V gene sequence: CDR1 SEHNR, CDR2 FQNEAQ (reference sequence).

The CDR3 DNA sequence: TGTGCCAGCAGCTTATACCTCAGGGGGACTAGGTATGGCTACACCTTC. Protein sequence: CASSLYLRGTRYGYTF. The chain combines TRBV7-9 with TRBJ1-2; 7 positions match TRBD1. The CDR3 is 16 amino acids. The J segment lost 5 bases and the V segment lost 2 bases, leaving 11 bases of the junction unmatched. The germline CDR1 and CDR2 sequences are SEHNR and FQNEAQ (reference sequence). Combining the CDR3 with reference TRBV7-9 and TRBJ1-2 gives the whole variable domain DTGVSQNPRHKITKRGQNVTFRCDPISEHNRLYWYRQTLGQGPEFLTYFQNEAQLEKSRLLSDRFSAERPKGSFSTLEIQRTEQGDSAMYLCASSLYLRGTRYGYTFGSGTRLTVV.

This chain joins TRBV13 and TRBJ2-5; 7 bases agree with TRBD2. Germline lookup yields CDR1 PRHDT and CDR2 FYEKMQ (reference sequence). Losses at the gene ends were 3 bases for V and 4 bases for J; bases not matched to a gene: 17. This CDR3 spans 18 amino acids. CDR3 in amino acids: CASSFGKGLSVTGETQYF. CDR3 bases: TGTGCCAGCAGCTTCGGTAAGGGACTATCCGTGACGGGAGAGACCCAGTACTTC.

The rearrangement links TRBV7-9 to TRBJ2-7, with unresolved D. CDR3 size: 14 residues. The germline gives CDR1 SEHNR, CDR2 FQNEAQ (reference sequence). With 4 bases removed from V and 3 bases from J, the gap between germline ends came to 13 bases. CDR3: CASSSTTGDYEQYF. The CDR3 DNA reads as TGTGCCAGCAGCTCTACTACTGGAGACTACGAGCAGTACTTC.

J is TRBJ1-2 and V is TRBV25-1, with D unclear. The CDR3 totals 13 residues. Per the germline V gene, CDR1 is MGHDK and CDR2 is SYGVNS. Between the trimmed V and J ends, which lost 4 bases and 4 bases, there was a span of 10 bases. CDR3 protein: CASSVGSTYGYTF. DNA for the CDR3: TGTGCCAGCAGTGTGGGCAGCACCTATGGCTACACCTTC.

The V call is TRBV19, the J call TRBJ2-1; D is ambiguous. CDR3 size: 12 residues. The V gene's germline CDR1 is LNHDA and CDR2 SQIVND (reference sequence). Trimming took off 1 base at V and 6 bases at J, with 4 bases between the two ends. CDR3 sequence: CASSIAANEQFF. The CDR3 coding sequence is TGTGCCAGTAGTATAGCGGCCAATGAGCAGTTCTTC.

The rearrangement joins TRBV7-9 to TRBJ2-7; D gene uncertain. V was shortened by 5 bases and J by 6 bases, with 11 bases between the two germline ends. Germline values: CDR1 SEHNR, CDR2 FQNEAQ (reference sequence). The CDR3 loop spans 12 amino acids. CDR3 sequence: CASSPRLGEQYF. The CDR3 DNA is TGTGCCAGCAGCCCCCGTCTCGGCGAGCAGTACTTC.

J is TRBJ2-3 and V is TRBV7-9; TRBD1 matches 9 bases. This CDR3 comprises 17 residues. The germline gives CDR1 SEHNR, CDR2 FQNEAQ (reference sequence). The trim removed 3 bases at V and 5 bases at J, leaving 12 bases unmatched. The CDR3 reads CASSFRTGTGRRDTQYF. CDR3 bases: TGTGCCAGCAGCTTCCGCACCGGGACAGGGAGGAGAGATACGCAGTATTTT.

In DNA, the CDR3 is TGTGCCAGCAGCAGGGATATCTCCAATGAGCAGTTCTTC. Its translation: CASSRDISNEQFF. The chain is built from TRBV14 and TRBJ2-1, with D unresolved. Germline V gene sequence: CDR1 SGHDN, CDR2 FVKESK. This CDR3 is built from 13 residues. V lost 5 bases and J lost 6, with 11 bases in between.

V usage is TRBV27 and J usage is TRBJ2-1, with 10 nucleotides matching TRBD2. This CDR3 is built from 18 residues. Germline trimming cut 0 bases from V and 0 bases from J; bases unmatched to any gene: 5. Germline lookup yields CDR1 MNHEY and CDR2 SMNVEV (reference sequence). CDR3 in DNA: TGTGCCAGCAGTTTATCACTAGCGGGGACACCCTCCTACAATGAGCAGTTCTTC. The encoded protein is CASSLSLAGTPSYNEQFF.

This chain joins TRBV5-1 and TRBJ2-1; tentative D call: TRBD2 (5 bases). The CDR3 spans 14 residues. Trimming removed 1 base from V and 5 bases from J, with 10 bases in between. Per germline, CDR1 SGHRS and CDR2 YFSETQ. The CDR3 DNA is TGCGCCAGCAGCTTGTTCGGGATCGACAATGAGCAGTTCTTC. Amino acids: CASSLFGIDNEQFF.

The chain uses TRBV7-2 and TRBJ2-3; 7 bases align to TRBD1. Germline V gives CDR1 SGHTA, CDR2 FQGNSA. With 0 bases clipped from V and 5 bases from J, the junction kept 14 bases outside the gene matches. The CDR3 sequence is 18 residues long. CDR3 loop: CASSLAVVNPPGGDTQYF. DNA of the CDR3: TGTGCCAGCAGCTTAGCGGTGGTTAATCCCCCAGGGGGAGATACGCAGTATTTT. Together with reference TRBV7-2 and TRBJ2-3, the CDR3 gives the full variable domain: GAGVSQSPSNKVTEKGKDVELRCDPISGHTALYWYRQSLGQGLEFLIYFQGNSAPDKSGLPSDRFSAERTGGSVSTLTIQRTQQEDSAVYLCASSLAVVNPPGGDTQYFGPGTRLTVL.

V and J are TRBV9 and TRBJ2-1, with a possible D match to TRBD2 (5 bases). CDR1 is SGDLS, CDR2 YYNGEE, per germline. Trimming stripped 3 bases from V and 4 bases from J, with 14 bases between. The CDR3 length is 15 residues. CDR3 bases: TGTGCCAGCAGCGGCCCCCAGACTATTTACAATGAGCAGTTCTTC. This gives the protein CASSGPQTIYNEQFF.

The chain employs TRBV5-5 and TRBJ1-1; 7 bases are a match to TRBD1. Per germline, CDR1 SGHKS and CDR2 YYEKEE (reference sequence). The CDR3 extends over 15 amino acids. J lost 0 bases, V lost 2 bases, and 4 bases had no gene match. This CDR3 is CASSFLRGMNTEAFF. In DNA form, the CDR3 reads TGTGCCAGCAGCTTCCTCAGGGGGATGAACACTGAAGCTTTCTTT.

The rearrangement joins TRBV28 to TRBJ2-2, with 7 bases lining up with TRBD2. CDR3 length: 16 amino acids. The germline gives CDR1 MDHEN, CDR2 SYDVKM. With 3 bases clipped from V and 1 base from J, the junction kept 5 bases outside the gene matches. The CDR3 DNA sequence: TGTGCCAGCAGTTTTGATCCTAGCGGGAACACCGGGGAGCTGTTTTTT. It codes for CASSFDPSGNTGELFF.